The 28 T cell receptor beta chains reported below all come from one sample, sequenced in a study of tumor-infiltrating lymphocytes in primary liver carcinoma. Blood RNA was derived from unsorted whole blood, and germline DNA was extracted too. A primer in the constant region served to generate TCR beta cDNA from 500 ng of total RNA. Researchers made the TCR beta libraries by running three nested multiplex PCR rounds with slightly modified ARM-PCR. PCR rounds one and two used TRBV1-TRBV30 forward primers with a C-beta reverse primer for about 11 cycles each. TCRdb used MiXCR to reprocess the multiplex PCR reads, holding one entry per CDR3 protein. The data show about 350,000 distinct CDR3 sequences, 65% seen once. Sequenced material: peripheral blood. Source of these receptors: a man aged 35 to 55 with primary liver carcinoma and hepatitis B virus infection.

This chain uses TRBV13 with TRBJ2-7, with 8 bases lining up with TRBD1. This CDR3 is 16 amino acids long. From germline, CDR1 is PRHDT and CDR2 FYEKMQ (reference sequence). The CDR3 spells CGGSLPGSGGFLEQYF. The DNA of the CDR3 is TGTGGCGGCAGCTTACCCGGGTCAGGGGGCTTTCTCGAGCAGTACTTC.

This clonotype was recorded many times. The J gene is TRBJ2-7, the V gene TRBV29-1; D call uncertain. The V end was cut by 6 bases, the J end by 2 bases, with 8 bases between. Germline values: CDR1 SQVTM, CDR2 ANQGSEA. This CDR3 spans 11 amino acids. Here the CDR3 DNA reads TGCAGCGTCGAAACCACCTACGAGCAGTACTTC. Protein: CSVETTYEQYF.

With respect to this clonotype: Relative to the germline gene, one junction end is altered; a read error may explain this. CDR3 region: CASSPGDRVGYNELFF. The DNA of the CDR3 is TGTGCCAGCAGTCCGGGCGACAGGGTGGGTTACAATGAGCTGTTCTTT. The chain joins TRBV11-2 to TRBJ2-1; 7 bases map to TRBD1. The CDR3 has 16 residues. In germline, CDR1 is SGHAT, CDR2 FQNNGV. The full variable domain, completed using reference TRBV11-2 and TRBJ2-1, is EAGVAQSPRYKIIEKRQSVAFWCNPISGHATLYWYQQILGQGPKLLIQFQNNGVVDDSQLPKDRFSAERLKGVDSTLKIQPAKLEDSAVYLCASSPGDRVGYNELFFGPGTRLTVL.

Turning to this clonotype: This may come from a read error, since a much larger clone is one base off. The genes are TRBV5-6 and TRBJ2-3; D gene unclear. Trimming took 3 bases from V and 0 from J, leaving 8 bases between them. The CDR3 contains 14 residues. Looked up from germline, CDR1 is SGHDT and CDR2 is YYEEEE. This CDR3 is CASSSLGSTDTQYF. The CDR3 DNA is TGTGCCAGCAGCTCTCTCGGGAGCACAGATACGCAGTATTTT.

With respect to this clonotype: This clone may be a read error of a much larger clone one base away. The rearrangement joins TRBV6-5 to TRBJ2-1; D is undetermined. Trimming stripped 11 bases from V and 6 bases from J, with 14 bases between. Germline V gene data show CDR1 as MNHEY and CDR2 as SVGAGI. CDR3 length equals 12 residues. The DNA for the CDR3 is TGTGCCTGCACCGCCGGTGGCAATGAGCAGTTCTTC. Translated: CACTAGGNEQFF.

This chain links TRBV11-2 with TRBJ1-1; 7 bases match TRBD1. After removal of 8 bases from V and 0 bases from J, the junction contained 9 bases not matched to a gene. CDR1 and CDR2 (germline): SGHAT, FQNNGV. CDR3 length equals 15 residues. This CDR3 is CASPSRGLVNTEAFF. CDR3 sequence (DNA): TGTGCCAGCCCATCCAGGGGGTTGGTGAACACTGAAGCTTTCTTT.

On this clonotype itself: The junction and the germline gene differ at one end; a read error may be behind it. The chain links TRBV11-2 to TRBJ1-1; 12 nucleotides agree with TRBD1. Per germline, CDR1 SGHAT and CDR2 FQNNGV. This CDR3 is 17 amino acids long. The CDR3 protein is CASNLGTGGLGYTEAFF. The CDR3 region has the DNA TGTGCCAGCAACTTAGGGACAGGGGGCCTCGGATACACCGAAGCTTTCTTT.

The chain uses TRBV6-4 and TRBJ2-6, with D possibly matching TRBD1 (6 bases). The CDR3 runs 15 residues. Trimming cost V 3 bases and J 0 bases, with 6 bases left between them. Germline CDR1 is MRHNA and CDR2 is SNTAGT. In DNA, the CDR3 is TGTGCCAGCAGTGAGACAGGCTCTGGGGCCAACGTCCTGACTTTC. It yields the protein CASSETGSGANVLTF.

Turning to this clonotype: Being one base from a much bigger clone, this may be a read error. The chain has TRBV12-3 or TRBV12-4 and TRBJ1-1, with 9 positions matching TRBD1. Trimming cost V 5 bases and J 0 bases; bases outside gene matches: 10. The CDR3 has 17 residues. CDR3 sequence: CASSESGQGLMNTEAFF. DNA of the CDR3: TGTGCCAGCAGTGAATCGGGACAGGGACTTATGAACACTGAAGCTTTCTTT.

In the case of this clonotype: Given a much more abundant clone one base away, this may be a read error. V and J are TRBV6-1 and TRBJ2-5; D gene ambiguous. CDR1 is MNHNS, CDR2 SASEGT, per germline. This CDR3 has 13 residues. CDR3 region: CANSEYGSETQYF. The CDR3 coding sequence is TGTGCCAACAGTGAATACGGGTCAGAGACCCAGTACTTC.

Turning to this clonotype: An end of the junction differs from the germline gene, which may be a read error. The genes are TRBV13 and TRBJ2-1; D remains unclear. Per germline, CDR1 PRHDT and CDR2 FYEKMQ (reference sequence). This CDR3 is 12 amino acids long. CDR3 coding DNA: TGTGCCAGCAGCTCCCTCCGGGCAGAGCGGTTCTTC. Protein: CASSSLRAERFF.

Note on this clonotype: Germline and junction disagree at one end, which may indicate a read error. V is TRBV12-3 or TRBV12-4 and J is TRBJ2-6, with D maybe TRBD2 (6 bases). The CDR3 totals 14 residues. For the CDR3, the DNA is TGTGCCAGCAGTGGGGACTCTGGGGCCAATGTCCTGACTTTC. It encodes CASSGDSGANVLTF.

On this clonotype itself: A much bigger clone sits one base away, suggesting this may be a read error. This chain connects TRBV6-5 to TRBJ2-3, with 13 bases aligning to TRBD2. CDR3 size: 20 residues. Germline V gives CDR1 MNHEY, CDR2 SVGAGI. Written as DNA, the CDR3 is TGTGCCAGCGGTTACGACCCCCCGGGACTAGCGGGGTTTAGCACAGATACGCAGTATTTT. This codes for CASGYDPPGLAGFSTDTQYF.

This clonotype has at least ten counts. The chain couples TRBV12-3 or TRBV12-4 to TRBJ2-1; TRBD2 agrees at 7 bases. The CDR3 sequence is 15 residues long. Trimming cost V 1 base and J 9 bases; bases outside gene matches: 9. For the CDR3, the DNA is TGTGCCAGCAGTTTAGTTGCGGGGGTCTTTCCTGAGCAGTTCTTC. Protein product: CASSLVAGVFPEQFF.

With regard to this clonotype: The junction shows a germline mismatch at one end, possibly a read error. The chain links TRBV11-2 to TRBJ2-2; D is tentatively TRBD1 or TRBD2 (5 bases each). CDR3 length: 17 residues. CDR1 is SGHAT, CDR2 FQNNGV, per germline. The CDR3 reads CASSLEFTGPNTGELFF. The DNA for the CDR3 is TGTGCCAGCAGCTTAGAGTTTACAGGCCCGAACACCGGGGAGCTATTTTTT. The variable domain in full, with the rest retrieved from reference TRBV11-2 and TRBJ2-2, is EAGVAQSPRYKIIEKRQSVAFWCNPISGHATLYWYQQILGQGPKLLIQFQNNGVVDDSQLPKDRFSAERLKGVDSTLKIQPAKLEDSAVYLCASSLEFTGPNTGELFFGEGSRLTVL.

In its sample, this clonotype was seen a few times. This sequence may be a read error, since a much larger clone differs from it by one base. This chain uses TRBV10-3 with TRBJ2-3; 8 positions match TRBD1. The CDR3 loop spans 12 amino acids. Per the germline V gene, CDR1 is ENHRY and CDR2 is SYGVKD. The CDR3 DNA is TGTGTCATCAGTGGACAGGGCGATACGCAGTATTTT. Protein sequence: CVISGQGDTQYF.

The rearrangement uses TRBV11-2 and TRBJ2-2; D is unresolved. The CDR3 sequence is 12 residues long. Per the germline V gene, CDR1 is SGHAT and CDR2 is FQNNGV. V was pared by 9 bases and J by 10 bases, with 15 bases between. The CDR3 DNA reads TGTGCCAGTACCAGAGGCCGAGAGGAGCTGTTTTTT. Translated, it gives CASTRGREELFF.

This clonotype was counted many times. DNA of the CDR3: TGTGCCAGCAGTAGACAGGGGGCGGTTAATGGCTACACCTTC. Amino acid sequence: CASSRQGAVNGYTF. The J gene is TRBJ1-2, the V gene TRBV12-3 or TRBV12-4, with TRBD1 identical over 10 bases. Trimming cost V 5 bases and J 6 bases; bases outside gene matches: 6. There are 14 residues in the CDR3.

The chain uses TRBV11-2 and TRBJ1-1; D gene unclear. Germline CDR1 reads SGHAT; CDR2 reads FQNNGV. This CDR3 is built from 12 residues. CDR3 loop: CACSPDYTEAFF. CDR3 nucleotides: TGTGCATGCAGCCCGGACTACACTGAAGCTTTCTTT.

This clonotype has at least ten counts. The chain links TRBV12-3 or TRBV12-4 to TRBJ1-2, with 7 bases identical to TRBD1. Trimming took 3 bases from V and 7 from J; bases not matched to a gene: 8. The CDR3 totals 14 residues. CDR3 loop: CASSFQVQGPGYTF. The CDR3 region has the DNA TGTGCCAGCAGTTTTCAAGTACAGGGGCCTGGCTACACCTTC.

This clonotype has ten or more counts. This chain uses TRBV6-5 with TRBJ2-7, with TRBD2 matching over 13 bases. The CDR3 is made up of 16 amino acids. Trimming at V came to 2 bases and at J to 4 bases, leaving 5 bases not matched to a gene. The germline CDR1 and CDR2 sequences are MNHEY and SVGAGI. The CDR3 coding sequence is TGTGCCAGCAGTTACCGGACTAGCGGGAGAGATTACGAGCAGTACTTC. Amino acids: CASSYRTSGRDYEQYF.

On this clonotype itself: The junction departs from the called germline gene at one end, perhaps through a read error. This chain links TRBV4-2 with TRBJ2-6, with D uncertain. Per the germline V gene, CDR1 is LGHNA and CDR2 is YNFKEQ. The CDR3 has 17 amino acids. CDR3 in amino acids: CASSQDWARSGVNILTF. CDR3 coding DNA: TGTGCCAGCAGCCAAGACTGGGCCCGCTCTGGGGTCAACATCCTGACTTTC.

V gene TRBV29-1 combines with J gene TRBJ1-4, with a possible D match to TRBD1 (6 bases). With 4 bases removed from V and 5 bases from J, the gap between germline ends came to 11 bases. The CDR3 extends over 13 amino acids. Germline values: CDR1 SQVTM, CDR2 ANQGSEA. In nucleotides, the CDR3 is TGCAGCGTTGGCCGGGGGCGGAATGAAAAACTGTTTTTT. Residues: CSVGRGRNEKLFF.

The chain carries TRBV12-3 or TRBV12-4 and TRBJ2-7, with 7 bases aligning to TRBD2. Trimming cost V 4 bases and J 5 bases; bases outside gene matches: 8. The CDR3 runs to 14 residues. This chain's CDR3 is CASSWGGKVHEQYF. The CDR3 nucleotides read TGTGCCAGCAGTTGGGGGGGGAAGGTCCACGAGCAGTACTTC.

The CDR3 reads CASSLAQGVETQYF. The CDR3 DNA follows: TGCGCCAGCAGCTTGGCGCAGGGAGTGGAGACCCAGTACTTC. V is TRBV5-1 and J is TRBJ2-5, with D perhaps assigned TRBD1 or TRBD2 (5 bases each). Germline values: CDR1 SGHRS, CDR2 YFSETQ. The CDR3 loop spans 14 amino acids. Trimming took off 0 bases at V and 5 bases at J, with 11 bases between the two ends. Drawing the rest from reference TRBV5-1 and TRBJ2-5, the complete variable domain is KAGVTQTPRYLIKTRGQQVTLSCSPISGHRSVSWYQQTPGQGLQFLFEYFSETQRNKGNFPGRFSGRQFSNSRSEMNVSTLELGDSALYLCASSLAQGVETQYFGPGTRLLVL.

The chain has TRBV11-2 and TRBJ2-7; D is perhaps TRBD1 (5 bases). Germline V lookup: CDR1 SGHAT, CDR2 FQNNGV. V was shortened by 2 bases and J by 10 bases, with 30 bases between the two germline ends. The CDR3 sequence is 18 residues long. Here the CDR3 reads CASSLSDSAQTVKMDQYF. For the CDR3, the DNA is TGTGCCAGCAGCTTAAGCGACTCGGCGCAGACAGTGAAAATGGACCAGTACTTC.

This clonotype has ten or more counts. The chain links TRBV12-3 or TRBV12-4 to TRBJ2-3; possible D gene TRBD2, 6 bases. Between the trimmed V and J ends, which lost 5 bases and 3 bases, there was a span of 18 bases. CDR3 length: 16 residues. The CDR3 bases are TGTGCCAGCAGTGCCCAGGGACTTGCGCTTACAGATACGCAGTATTTT. Protein: CASSAQGLALTDTQYF.

A word on this clonotype: A clone one base away is much larger, so this may be a read error. The chain joins TRBV4-2 to TRBJ2-7; the match to TRBD2 covers 9 bases. The CDR3 contains 15 residues. Germline CDR1 and CDR2: LGHNA and YNFKEQ. Trimming removed 4 bases from V and 9 bases from J; junction bases left unmatched: 13. The CDR3 nucleotides are TGTGCCAGCAGCCGGAATAGCGGGAGTTCAGACGTGCAGTACTTC. Translating it yields CASSRNSGSSDVQYF.